A single sample is the source of the 23 T cell receptor beta chains below, sequenced in a study of identical twins. TCRdb re-called the 5' RACE reads with MiXCR, one entry per CDR3 protein. The table has some 240,000 distinct CDR3 sequences, about 8.9% seen once. Another study also made use of these data, one on yellow fever vaccine responses in identical twins.

Sequencing was performed on CD8+ T cells sorted from blood. These TCRs come from a woman aged 18-30 years in good health.

Ten or more counts support this clonotype. The chain links TRBV10-2 to TRBJ2-1; D unclear. CDR3 size: 13 residues. With 1 base removed from V and 5 bases from J, the gap between germline ends came to 6 bases. The V gene's germline CDR1 is WSHSY and CDR2 SAAADI. The CDR3 reads CASSEYLNNEQFF. The CDR3 DNA reads as TGCGCCAGCAGTGAGTACTTGAACAATGAGCAGTTCTTC.

This clonotype was seen more than once but under ten times. The CDR3 protein is CASSSGGAGYEQYF. The CDR3, as DNA: TGTGCCAGCAGCAGCGGGGGGGCGGGTTACGAGCAGTACTTC. J is TRBJ2-7 and V is TRBV7-3; TRBD2 aligns across 10 bases. The CDR3 is 14 residues long. The trim removed 5 bases at V and 4 bases at J, leaving 5 bases unmatched. Germline V gene sequence: CDR1 SGHTA, CDR2 FQGTGA.

The rearrangement joins TRBV20-1 to TRBJ2-1; D unclear. The germline gives CDR1 DFQATT, CDR2 SNEGSKA (reference sequence). Deletions cut 3 bases from V and 0 bases from J, with 9 bases between. CDR3 length equals 14 residues. The CDR3 spells CSASFESSYNEQFF. The CDR3 DNA reads TGCAGTGCTAGTTTTGAAAGCTCCTACAATGAGCAGTTCTTC.

This clonotype was recorded a few times. The rearrangement joins TRBV7-3 to TRBJ2-1; TRBD2 agrees at 9 bases. Germline CDR1 SGHTA, CDR2 FQGTGA. V shed 6 bases and J 8 bases; nucleotides not matched to a gene: 11. This CDR3 has 15 residues. The CDR3, as DNA: TGTGCCAGCAGGAGGGATAGCGGGGGTGTAGATGAGCAGTTCTTC. Translated: CASRRDSGGVDEQFF.

The CDR3 region is CASSFLGTSRETQYF. The CDR3 DNA follows: TGTGCCAGCAGTTTCCTTGGGACTAGCCGGGAGACCCAGTACTTC. V and J are TRBV28 and TRBJ2-5; 9 nucleotides align to TRBD2. Germline V gene sequence: CDR1 MDHEN, CDR2 SYDVKM. This CDR3 comprises 15 residues. Germline trimming cut 3 bases from V and 5 bases from J; bases unmatched to any gene: 7.

This clonotype has just a few counts. CDR3: CSVVSLGQGLPDTQYF. CDR3 in DNA: TGCAGCGTTGTATCTTTGGGGCAGGGGCTCCCAGATACGCAGTATTTT. This rearrangement joins TRBV29-1 to TRBJ2-3; possible D gene TRBD1, 6 bases. This CDR3 has 16 amino acids. V lost 4 bases and J 4 bases, leaving 21 bases between the germline ends. Germline V lookup: CDR1 SQVTM, CDR2 ANQGSEA.

This clonotype was seen at least ten times. The V call is TRBV5-1, the J call TRBJ2-2; TRBD2 is a possible D gene (5 bases). This CDR3 spans 16 amino acids. V shed 1 base and J shed 4 bases, with 14 bases lying between them. CDR1 is SGHRS and CDR2 is YFSETQ in the germline V gene. CDR3 sequence: CASSLRAPEGTGELFF. The CDR3 nucleotides are TGCGCCAGCAGCTTGCGGGCTCCAGAGGGCACCGGGGAGCTGTTTTTT.

Many counts were recorded for this clonotype. The chain has TRBV7-9 and TRBJ2-5, with 8 bases fitting TRBD1. This CDR3 comprises 17 residues. Germline V gene lookup returns CDR1 SEHNR and CDR2 FQNEAQ (reference sequence). Germline trimming cut 1 base from V and 1 base from J; bases unmatched to any gene: 8. The chain's CDR3 is CASSLGGQGSSQETQYF. DNA for the CDR3: TGTGCCAGCAGCTTAGGCGGACAGGGAAGTTCCCAAGAGACCCAGTACTTC.

The table lists this clonotype with a few counts. The chain employs TRBV28 and TRBJ2-3, with 7 bases lining up with TRBD2. Germline values: CDR1 MDHEN, CDR2 SYDVKM. The CDR3 sequence is 14 residues long. V shed 6 bases, J shed 1 base, and the junction held 4 bases outside the gene matches. This chain's CDR3 is CASSITSGTDTQYF. CDR3 coding DNA: TGTGCCAGCAGCATCACTAGCGGCACAGATACGCAGTATTTT.

This clonotype was seen repeatedly, ten times or more. The genes are TRBV7-2 and TRBJ2-1; D could derive from TRBD1 or TRBD2 (6 bases each). This CDR3 has 16 amino acids. Between the trimmed V and J ends, which lost 1 base and 4 bases, there was a span of 14 bases. CDR1 is SGHTA and CDR2 is FQGNSA in the germline V gene. The CDR3 sequence: CASSLERGPTYNEQFF. CDR3 sequence (DNA): TGTGCCAGCAGCTTAGAACGGGGGCCTACGTACAATGAGCAGTTCTTC.

This clonotype appeared a few times. This sequence joins TRBV6-4 and TRBJ2-1; D unresolved. The CDR3 has 13 amino acids. Germline loops: CDR1 MRHNA, CDR2 SNTAGT. V dropped 2 bases and J dropped 6 bases, with 8 bases sitting between them. The CDR3 DNA reads as TGTGCCAGCAGTGACGGCAGCCCCAATGAGCAGTTCTTC. It translates to CASSDGSPNEQFF.

For this clonotype: One end of the junction varies from germline; a read error may be responsible. The J gene is TRBJ2-3, the V gene TRBV6-2 or TRBV6-3; TRBD2 matches at 7 bases. Germline CDR1 and CDR2: MNHEY and SVGEGT. The CDR3 loop spans 14 amino acids. The CDR3 here is CASSFREVGDMQYF. CDR3 DNA: TGTGCCAGCAGTTTTCGGGAGGTGGGAGATATGCAGTATTTT.

This clonotype appeared a few times. This chain links TRBV7-9 with TRBJ2-3; 7 bases agree with TRBD1. Unmatched junction bases numbered 5, after V lost 4 bases and J lost 1 base. The length of the CDR3 is 15 residues. Per germline, CDR1 SEHNR and CDR2 FQNEAQ (reference sequence). The CDR3 DNA reads as TGTGCCAGCAGCTCCACGCAGGGGGGCACAGATACGCAGTATTTT. This codes for CASSSTQGGTDTQYF.

This clonotype was seen repeatedly, ten times or more. V and J are TRBV4-3 and TRBJ2-1; no definite D call. Per germline, CDR1 LGHNA and CDR2 YSLEER. The CDR3 spans 15 residues. Trimming left V 0 bases short and J 8 bases short, with 14 bases between. CDR3 nucleotide sequence: TGCGCCAGCAGCCAAGATTACGATAACCACTATGAGCAGTTCTTC. Translating it yields CASSQDYDNHYEQFF.

This clonotype was detected only a few times. The chain has TRBV15 and TRBJ2-2; a weak D match, TRBD2 (5 bases). The CDR3 has 17 amino acids. Trimming cost V 0 bases and J 4 bases, with 15 bases left between them. Germline V gene lookup returns CDR1 LNHNV and CDR2 YYDKDF (reference sequence). This CDR3 is CATSRDRPDGGTGELFF. DNA of the CDR3: TGTGCCACCAGCAGAGATAGGCCGGATGGAGGCACCGGGGAGCTGTTTTTT.

This clonotype came up many times. The genes are TRBV4-3 and TRBJ2-5; tentatively, D is TRBD1 (5 bases). Germline V gene sequence: CDR1 LGHNA, CDR2 YSLEER. The CDR3 covers 18 residues. Trimming pared 1 base from V and 0 bases from J, leaving 18 bases between. The CDR3 reads CASSQVHATARYQETQYF. Here the CDR3 DNA reads TGCGCCAGCAGCCAAGTTCACGCGACAGCGCGGTACCAAGAGACCCAGTACTTC.

The chain carries TRBV9 and TRBJ1-1; 12 bases match TRBD1. The V gene end was trimmed by 2 bases and the J gene end by 2 bases; junction bases not matched to a gene: 7. Germline values: CDR1 SGDLS, CDR2 YYNGEE. This CDR3 region has 17 residues. CDR3 residues: CASSVGGGQGANTEAFF. The CDR3 nucleotides read TGTGCCAGCAGCGTTGGGGGGGGACAGGGGGCAAACACTGAAGCTTTCTTT.

The chain carries TRBV6-2 or TRBV6-3 and TRBJ2-4, with a weak D call TRBD1 (6 bases). Germline V gene lookup returns CDR1 MNHEY and CDR2 SVGEGT. V lost 5 bases and J lost 11, with 10 bases in between. The CDR3 runs 11 residues. The CDR3 here is CASSTGHLQYF. The CDR3 bases are TGTGCCAGCAGTACGGGACACCTTCAGTACTTC.

In this sample, this clonotype is medium-sized. This chain connects TRBV7-2 to TRBJ1-4; 8 nucleotides match TRBD1. Trimming removed 5 bases from V and 7 bases from J; junction bases left unmatched: 6. Per germline, CDR1 SGHTA and CDR2 FQGNSA. There are 14 residues in the CDR3. CDR3 nucleotides: TGTGCCAGCAGCCAGGACAGGGCTAGTGAAAAACTGTTTTTT. As protein: CASSQDRASEKLFF.

This clonotype was found many times. The rearrangement uses TRBV15 and TRBJ2-7; possible D gene TRBD1, 6 bases. Germline-derived CDR1 and CDR2 are LNHNV and YYDKDF (reference sequence). V was pared by 0 bases and J by 5 bases, with 14 bases between. The CDR3 consists of 15 residues. The CDR3 DNA is TGTGCCACCAGCAGAGATCGGACAGTCAACGACGAGCAGTACTTC. Protein product: CATSRDRTVNDEQYF.

The chain is built from TRBV9 and TRBJ2-3; D ambiguous. The germline V and J ends were trimmed by 2 bases and 0 bases, with 13 bases remaining between them. In germline, CDR1 is SGDLS, CDR2 YYNGEE. CDR3 length equals 16 residues. The CDR3 loop is CASSVGRVFSTDTQYF. The DNA of the CDR3 is TGTGCCAGCAGCGTGGGTAGGGTTTTTAGCACAGATACGCAGTATTTT.

This clonotype was counted between two and nine times. This sequence joins TRBV6-4 and TRBJ2-3, with TRBD2 identical over 11 bases. CDR3 size: 16 residues. In germline, CDR1 is MRHNA, CDR2 SNTAGT. Unmatched junction bases numbered 7, after V lost 2 bases and J lost 6 bases. CDR3 residues: CASSDTVAGGPDTQYF. The CDR3 coding sequence is TGTGCCAGCAGTGACACAGTAGCGGGAGGGCCTGATACGCAGTATTTT.

The chain uses TRBV3-1 and TRBJ1-1; possibly TRBD1 for D (5 bases). Trimming took 0 bases from V and 4 from J, leaving 12 bases between them. Germline V lookup: CDR1 LGHDT, CDR2 YNNKEL (reference sequence). This CDR3 comprises 15 residues. DNA of the CDR3: TGTGCCAGCAGCCAAGATTGGGGCCGGGGCACTGAAGCTTTCTTT. Amino acid sequence: CASSQDWGRGTEAFF.